The entry below describes one T cell receptor beta chain. Its antigen is not identified. Per CD8+ T cell subset, triplicate sorts of some 300,000 cells each were done. The CD45RO-CCR7+CD27+CD95- phenotype denoted naive CD8+ T cells. The CDR3 is 14 amino acids. Germline V gives CDR1 SGHDN, CDR2 FVKESK. The sample belongs to a study of CXCR3-negative and CXCR3-positive naive CD8 T cells. The wider study: Summed over all libraries, TRB reads came to 130 million to 150 million, with about 1.5 +/- 0.3 million per library.

Study-level results: CXCR3-positive naive cells carried more hydrophobic TRB CDR3s than CXCR3-negative ones.

Through 5' RACE with UMI labels, the TRB cDNA libraries were prepared. TCRdb re-called the 5' RACE reads and catalogs CDR3 proteins one per entry, DNA excluded. The table counts approximately 66,000 distinct CDR3 sequences; approximately 1.5% lies in the top ten. This clonotype was obtained from a human donor in good health. Some clones in this sample may be carry-over from other donors' samples. The chain employs TRBV14 and TRBJ2-7. Specimen: naive CXCR3- CD8+ T cells from blood. Regarding subset: CD45RO-CCR7+CD27+CD95- naive CD8+ T cells lacking CXCR3 (TNR3-). The CDR3 is CASSQIWSSYEQYF.